The rows below give T cell receptor beta chains drawn from one sample of a study of blood T cells in healthy people across ages. From the 5' RACE reads, TCRdb called clonotypes with MiXCR, one entry per CDR3 protein. The sample carries under 850,000 distinct CDR3 sequences, about 36% recorded once. The sample comprised blood. These receptors came from a man between 18 and 35 years old in good health. The CDR3 runs from the conserved cysteine through the conserved F or W. Each record gives: CDR3 protein, CDR3 DNA, CDR3 length, V gene, clone size, J gene, D gene. A D gene is named only where the DNA matches it firmly. A clone size is listed for some rows: how often the clone was seen (once, few, many), or a class if it is expanded.

CASSLKVLRGPHNEQYF | TGTGCCAGCAGCTTAAAGGTCTTGCGGGGTCCCCACAATGAGCAGTACTTC | 17 | TRBV7-9 | . | TRBJ2-7 | .
CSGATSGERQYF | TGCAGTGGTGCCACTAGCGGGGAAAGGCAGTATTTT | 12 | TRBV20-1 | . | TRBJ2-3 | TRBD2
CASSQEPEGGNTEAFF | TGCGCCAGCAGCCAAGAACCGGAGGGCGGGAACACTGAAGCTTTCTTT | 16 | TRBV4-3 | many | TRBJ1-1 | .
CASSSTSGGRRYNEQFF | TGTGCCAGCAGTTCTACTAGCGGGGGCCGACGCTACAATGAGCAGTTCTTC | 17 | TRBV11-1 | . | TRBJ2-1 | TRBD2
CASALQGATEAFF | TGTGCCAGCGCACTTCAGGGGGCCACTGAAGCTTTCTTT | 13 | TRBV18 | . | TRBJ1-1 | TRBD1
CASSLDPDSYEQYF | TGCGCCAGCAGCTTGGATCCGGACTCCTACGAGCAGTACTTC | 14 | TRBV5-1 | many | TRBJ2-7 | .
CASSPETSANTEAFF | TGTGCCAGCAGCCCCGAGACATCCGCAAATACTGAAGCTTTCTTT | 15 | TRBV2 | . | TRBJ1-1 | .
CSARGLIPDTQYF | TGCAGTGCTAGAGGATTGATCCCAGATACGCAGTATTTT | 13 | TRBV20-1 | . | TRBJ2-3 | .
CASSQQTGGGEQFF | TGCGCCAGCAGCCAGCAAACAGGGGGCGGTGAGCAGTTCTTC | 14 | TRBV4-3 | . | TRBJ2-1 | TRBD1
CASSPLAGTSNEQFF | TGTGCCAGCTCACCCCTGGCAGGAACAAGCAATGAGCAGTTCTTC | 15 | TRBV18 | many | TRBJ2-1 | .
CASSTLRGQRTEAFF | TGTGCCAGTAGCACACTCAGGGGACAGAGAACTGAAGCTTTCTTT | 15 | TRBV19 | few | TRBJ1-1 | TRBD1
CASSLNSLGAKYGYTF | TGTGCCAGCAGCTTAAATAGTCTGGGGGCCAAGTATGGCTACACCTTC | 16 | TRBV7-3 | . | TRBJ1-2 | .
CASSRYLAGVSNEQFF | TGTGCCAGCAGCCGATATCTAGCGGGGGTAAGCAATGAGCAGTTCTTC | 16 | TRBV7-8 | . | TRBJ2-1 | TRBD2
CASSLSTRVESYNEQFF | TGTGCCAGCAGTTTATCGACCAGGGTGGAATCCTACAATGAGCAGTTCTTC | 17 | TRBV27 | once | TRBJ2-1 | .
CASSQVFMRGGLETQYF | TGTGCCAGCAGCCAAGTCTTCATGCGGGGGGGCTTGGAGACCCAGTACTTC | 17 | TRBV3-1 | . | TRBJ2-5 | TRBD2
CASSYRWQARGASGQPQHF | TGTGCCAGCAGTTACCGTTGGCAGGCTCGGGGGGCGTCGGGTCAGCCCCAGCATTTT | 19 | TRBV6-2/TRBV6-3 | few | TRBJ1-5 | .
CASSRVQGVETGELFF | TGCGCCAGCAGCCGCGTCCAGGGTGTGGAGACCGGGGAGCTGTTTTTT | 16 | TRBV4-1 | . | TRBJ2-2 | .
CASRLRSGNEQFF | TGTGCCAGCAGACTGAGAAGCGGGAATGAGCAGTTCTTC | 13 | TRBV12-3/TRBV12-4 | many | TRBJ2-1 | .
CASSQDVTGQETQYF | TGCGCCAGCAGCCAAGATGTGACAGGGCAAGAGACCCAGTACTTC | 15 | TRBV4-1 | few | TRBJ2-5 | TRBD1
CASSVPTIGGEVGDEQFF | TGTGCCAGCAGCGTCCCAACTATAGGAGGGGAAGTTGGGGATGAGCAGTTCTTC | 18 | TRBV9 | . | TRBJ2-1 | .
CASSLGTPLFF | TGTGCCAGCAGCTTGGGGACGCCGCTGTTTTTT | 11 | TRBV7-9 | . | TRBJ1-4 | .
CASSYPPGRAGLNEQYF | TGTGCCAGCAGTTACCCACCGGGACGAGCAGGGCTCAATGAGCAGTACTTC | 17 | TRBV6-2/TRBV6-3 | . | TRBJ2-5 | .
CSAVTGRTEAFF | TGCAGCGCCGTCACAGGGAGGACTGAAGCTTTCTTT | 12 | TRBV29-1 | few | TRBJ1-1 | .
CASSQDVGGSYSNEKLFF | TGTGCCAGCAGCCAAGATGTCGGGGGTAGTTATAGTAATGAAAAACTGTTTTTT | 18 | TRBV4-2 | few | TRBJ1-4 | .
CSARDRGRTDTQYF | TGCAGTGCTCGGGACAGGGGACGCACAGATACGCAGTATTTT | 14 | TRBV20-1 | few | TRBJ2-3 | TRBD1
CSVADGDNEQFF | TGCAGCGTTGCAGACGGGGATAATGAGCAGTTCTTC | 12 | TRBV29-1 | many | TRBJ2-1 | .
CAGSPLRDRSYNEQYF | TGTGCCGGCAGCCCCCTACGGGACAGATCCTACAATGAGCAGTACTTC | 16 | TRBV27 | . | TRBJ2-7 | TRBD1
CASSVALGSSYEQYF | TGTGCCAGCAGCGTAGCTCTGGGAAGCTCCTACGAGCAGTACTTC | 15 | TRBV9 | few | TRBJ2-7 | .
CASSPGGALPYNEQFF | TGTGCCAGCAGCCCGGGGGGGGCACTCCCCTACAATGAGCAGTTCTTC | 16 | TRBV9 | . | TRBJ2-1 | TRBD2
CASSLSTGTQYNEQFF | TGTGCCAGCAGCTTATCCACCGGGACTCAATACAATGAGCAGTTCTTC | 16 | TRBV7-3 | few | TRBJ2-1 | .
CASSKTNEQYF | TGTGCCAGCAGCAAAACCAACGAGCAGTACTTC | 11 | TRBV21-1 | . | TRBJ2-7 | .
CSVESWNSGDNYEQYF | TGCAGCGTTGAGAGCTGGAATAGCGGGGATAACTACGAGCAGTACTTC | 16 | TRBV29-1 | many | TRBJ2-7 | TRBD2
CASSKTGWGTEAFF | TGTGCCAGTAGTAAGACAGGGTGGGGAACTGAAGCTTTCTTT | 14 | TRBV19 | . | TRBJ1-1 | TRBD1
CASSQASTGGSGEAFF | TGTGCCAGCAGCCAGGCGTCGACAGGGGGCAGTGGAGAAGCTTTCTTT | 16 | TRBV4-2 | . | TRBJ1-1 | TRBD1
CASSSGQVDEKLFF | TGTGCCAGCAGCTCGGGACAGGTCGATGAAAAACTGTTTTTT | 14 | TRBV7-9 | few | TRBJ1-4 | TRBD1
CASGGGSEQFF | TGTGCCAGCGGTGGGGGTAGCGAGCAGTTCTTC | 11 | TRBV9 | few | TRBJ2-1 | .
CASSQQETQYF | TGTGCCAGCAGCCAACAAGAGACCCAGTACTTC | 11 | TRBV5-1 | many | TRBJ2-5 | .
CASSERGVSYNEQFF | TGCGCCAGCAGTGAAAGAGGGGTCTCCTACAATGAGCAGTTCTTC | 15 | TRBV10-1 | . | TRBJ2-1 | .
CAISERASGANVLTF | TGTGCCATCAGTGAGAGGGCCTCTGGGGCCAACGTCCTGACTTTC | 15 | TRBV10-3 | few | TRBJ2-6 | .
CASSPRTSGGGETQYF | TGTGCCAGCAGCCCAAGGACTAGCGGGGGGGGAGAGACCCAGTACTTC | 16 | TRBV7-2 | . | TRBJ2-5 | TRBD2
CASPPVGFGTEAFF | TGTGCCAGCCCCCCAGTGGGTTTCGGCACTGAAGCTTTCTTT | 14 | TRBV12-3/TRBV12-4 | . | TRBJ1-1 | .
CASSQAVWEETQYF | TGTGCCAGCAGCCAAGCGGTATGGGAAGAGACCCAGTACTTC | 14 | TRBV7-2 | . | TRBJ2-5 | .
CASSFEPQYSTDTQYF | TGTGCCAGCAGCTTTGAGCCCCAATACAGCACAGATACGCAGTATTTT | 16 | TRBV5-5 | . | TRBJ2-3 | .
CASSIALKGGNTEAFF | TGTGCCAGTAGTATTGCCCTGAAGGGGGGAAACACTGAAGCTTTCTTT | 16 | TRBV19 | . | TRBJ1-1 | .
CASSLGRNTYEQYF | TGTGCCAGCAGTTTAGGGCGCAATACCTACGAGCAGTACTTC | 14 | TRBV27 | many | TRBJ2-7 | .
CASSQDALAGVTDTQYF | TGCGCCAGCAGCCAAGACGCCCTAGCGGGGGTCACAGATACGCAGTATTTT | 17 | TRBV4-1 | . | TRBJ2-3 | TRBD2
CASSQVSNSPLHF | TGTGCCAGCAGCCAAGTCAGCAACTCACCCCTCCACTTT | 13 | TRBV3-1 | . | TRBJ1-6 | .
CASSPYTGTGEQYF | TGTGCCAGCAGTCCATACACCGGGACCGGAGAGCAGTACTTC | 14 | TRBV12-3/TRBV12-4 | . | TRBJ2-7 | .
CASRTSGYNEQFF | TGCGCCAGCCGGACTAGCGGCTACAATGAGCAGTTCTTC | 13 | TRBV5-1 | few | TRBJ2-1 | TRBD2
CASSLSVGGIAAGNEQFF | TGTGCCAGCAGCTTATCTGTCGGGGGGATCGCCGCGGGGAATGAGCAGTTCTTC | 18 | TRBV7-2 | once | TRBJ2-1 | TRBD2
CASSVGDSGRRDTQYF | TGTGCCAGCAGCGTAGGAGATAGCGGGAGACGGGATACGCAGTATTTT | 16 | TRBV9 | . | TRBJ2-3 | TRBD2
CASSGQGWTEAFF | TGTGCCAGCAGTGGACAGGGCTGGACTGAAGCTTTCTTT | 13 | TRBV2 | . | TRBJ1-1 | TRBD1
CASSYSGMNTEAFF | TGTGCCAGCAGCTATTCTGGGATGAACACTGAAGCTTTCTTT | 14 | TRBV11-1 | . | TRBJ1-1 | .
CASRRLYLGATEQYF | TGCGCCAGCAGGCGATTATACCTAGGGGCCACCGAGCAGTACTTC | 15 | TRBV4-1 | few | TRBJ2-7 | .
CASSFSGQTTDTQYF | TGTGCCAGCAGCTTCTCGGGACAAACCACAGATACGCAGTATTTT | 15 | TRBV7-3 | . | TRBJ2-3 | .